One and the same sample provided the 29 T cell receptor beta chains below, sequenced in a study of T cell changes during pregnancy in multiple sclerosis. The method was immunoSEQ multiplex PCR; TCRdb's version includes in-frame clones alone and lacks a portion of them. The sample has about 50,000 clones; approximately 92% are singletons. The source material was CD4+ T cells from peripheral blood mononuclear cells, sampled before pregnancy. The receptors come from a female donor with multiple sclerosis, enrolled in a pregnancy study.

This clone was seen just once. The rearrangement links TRBV18 to TRBJ1-2; 12 bases line up with TRBD1. The CDR3 runs 15 residues. The germline V gene has CDR1 KGHSH and CDR2 LQKENI. V lost 8 bases, J lost 4 bases, and 8 bases stayed unmatched. CDR3 DNA: TGTGCCAGCCAAACCGGGACAGGGGGCCCCTATGGCTACACCTTC. Its protein product is CASQTGTGGPYGYTF.

The V and J genes are TRBV28 and TRBJ2-5; D remains unclear. Germline values: CDR1 MDHEN, CDR2 SYDVKM. The CDR3 has 12 amino acids. V was trimmed by 6 bases and J by 4 bases, leaving 9 bases between them. Written as DNA, the CDR3 is TGTGCCAGCAGCAAACAGAGAGAGACCCAGTACTTC. Its translation is CASSKQRETQYF.

This chain joins TRBV19 and TRBJ2-7; D not resolved. V lost 8 bases, J lost 2 bases, and 10 bases lay in between. The CDR3 sequence is 12 residues long. In germline, CDR1 is LNHDA, CDR2 SQIVND (reference sequence). CDR3 sequence: CASLSQAYEQYF. DNA for the CDR3: TGTGCCAGTCTTAGTCAGGCCTACGAGCAGTACTTC.

V is TRBV19 and J is TRBJ2-3, with D tentatively TRBD1 (6 bases). This CDR3 contains 14 residues. Per the germline V gene, CDR1 is LNHDA and CDR2 is SQIVND (reference sequence). V lost 4 bases and J 2 bases, leaving 10 bases between the germline ends. The CDR3 bases are TGTGCCAGTAGTACCAAGGGGGACACAGATACGCAGTATTTT. Protein: CASSTKGDTDTQYF. The complete variable domain, with remaining parts taken from reference TRBV19 and TRBJ2-3, reads DGGITQSPKYLFRKEGQNVTLSCEQNLNHDAMYWYRQDPGQGLRLIYYSQIVNDFQKGDIAEGYSVSREKKESFPLTVTSAQKNPTAFYLCASSTKGDTDTQYFGPGTRLTVL.

The chain couples TRBV11-1 to TRBJ2-7; TRBD2 matches 11 bases. Looked up from germline, CDR1 is SGHAT and CDR2 is FQDESV (reference sequence). The CDR3 totals 13 residues. The ends lost 3 bases at V and 6 bases at J; junction bases unmatched: 1. CDR3 loop: CASSLGTSGEQYF. As DNA, the CDR3 is TGTGCCAGCAGCTTGGGGACTAGCGGCGAGCAGTACTTC.

The chain uses TRBV4-1 and TRBJ2-2, with TRBD2 identical over 12 bases. This CDR3 region has 19 residues. Germline V CDR1 and CDR2: MGHRA, YSYEKL. V dropped 5 bases and J dropped 5; count of bases not matched to a gene: 15. The CDR3 coding sequence is TGCGCCAGCAGCTTAATCGGGCTAGCGGGAGGGATAGGGACCGGGGAGCTGTTTTTT. This gives the protein CASSLIGLAGGIGTGELFF.

The gene calls are TRBV29-1 and TRBJ1-2, with 7 positions matching TRBD1. Germline V lookup: CDR1 SQVTM, CDR2 ANQGSEA. V lost 2 bases to trimming and J lost 2 bases; unmatched junction nucleotides: 5. The CDR3 has 14 amino acids. The CDR3 nucleotides read TGCAGCGTTGAATCGGGCAGGGGGAACTATGGCTACACCTTC. Amino acids: CSVESGRGNYGYTF.

The gene calls are TRBV19 and TRBJ1-4; D is undetermined. V gave up 5 bases and J gave up 3 bases, with 10 bases separating them. The V gene's germline CDR1 is LNHDA and CDR2 SQIVND (reference sequence). The CDR3 is 14 amino acids. CDR3 sequence: CASSPDTANEKLFF. The CDR3 DNA is TGTGCCAGTAGTCCTGACACCGCTAATGAAAAACTGTTTTTT.

The chain combines TRBV5-6 with TRBJ2-1, with 12 bases that match TRBD2. Germline-derived CDR1 and CDR2 are SGHDT and YYEEEE. V gave up 3 bases and J gave up 8 bases; unmatched junction bases: 12. The CDR3 is 17 residues long. As DNA, the CDR3 is TGTGCCAGCAGCTATTTCCAGACTAGCGGGAGAGGGGATGAGCAGTTCTTC. This codes for CASSYFQTSGRGDEQFF. Full variable domain (rest looked up from reference TRBV5-6 and TRBJ2-1): DAGVTQSPTHLIKTRGQQVTLRCSPKSGHDTVSWYQQALGQGPQFIFQYYEEEERQRGNFPDRFSGHQFPNYSSELNVNALLLGDSALYLCASSYFQTSGRGDEQFFGPGTRLTVL.

The chain is built from TRBV5-6 and TRBJ2-3; no clear D gene. The CDR3 loop spans 15 amino acids. CDR1 is SGHDT, CDR2 YYEEEE, per germline. Between the trimmed V and J ends, which lost 1 base and 10 bases, there was a span of 19 bases. The CDR3 region is CASSLLAVLQSAQYF. The CDR3 DNA reads TGTGCCAGCAGCTTGCTGGCAGTTCTCCAGTCCGCGCAGTATTTT. The full variable domain, rest sourced from reference TRBV5-6 and TRBJ2-3, is DAGVTQSPTHLIKTRGQQVTLRCSPKSGHDTVSWYQQALGQGPQFIFQYYEEEERQRGNFPDRFSGHQFPNYSSELNVNALLLGDSALYLCASSLLAVLQSAQYFGPGTRLTVL.

The gene calls are TRBV28 and TRBJ1-2; 8 positions agree with TRBD1. The germline CDR1 and CDR2 sequences are MDHEN and SYDVKM. Trimming took 6 bases from V and 4 from J; bases not matched to a gene: 13. The CDR3 spans 16 residues. CDR3 sequence reads: CASSVVGRGLSYGYTF. For the CDR3, the DNA is TGTGCCAGCAGCGTGGTGGGCAGGGGGCTAAGCTATGGCTACACCTTC.

The DNA of the CDR3 is TGTGCCATCAGTCCTAGTCGGGGGACCGTCTCCTACGAGCAGTACTTC. Translated, it gives CAISPSRGTVSYEQYF. The chain has TRBV10-3 and TRBJ2-7, with D possibly matching TRBD2 (6 bases). This CDR3 has 16 residues. The germline V and J ends were trimmed by 5 bases and 0 bases, with 17 bases remaining between them. From germline, CDR1 is ENHRY and CDR2 SYGVKD.

This clone was seen just once. V usage is TRBV12-5 and J usage is TRBJ2-5; TRBD1 matches at 8 bases. J gave up 5 bases and V 5 bases, and 10 bases lay outside the gene matches. Germline CDR1 and CDR2: LGHNT and FRNRAP. This CDR3 has 15 residues. In DNA, the CDR3 is TGTGCTAGTGGTCAGCGGACAGGGTGGTCGGAGACCCAGTACTTC. Its translation: CASGQRTGWSETQYF.

The chain carries TRBV2 and TRBJ1-2, with no clear D. The V gene lost 3 bases and the J gene lost 6 bases, with 14 bases spanning the gap. CDR1 and CDR2 from the germline V gene are SNHLY and FYNNEI. The CDR3 runs 14 residues. The DNA of the CDR3 is TGTGCCAGCAGTGATTCCCGGGGTTTGGATGGCTACACCTTC. It is translated as CASSDSRGLDGYTF.

V is TRBV7-9 and J is TRBJ1-5; TRBD1 matches at 7 bases. Losses at the gene ends were 6 bases for V and 9 bases for J; bases not matched to a gene: 11. Germline V lookup: CDR1 SEHNR, CDR2 FQNEAQ (reference sequence). The length of the CDR3 is 14 residues. The CDR3 protein is CASSLDREFAPQHF. The CDR3 DNA reads as TGTGCCAGCAGTCTCGACAGGGAGTTTGCGCCCCAGCATTTT. Drawing the rest from reference TRBV7-9 and TRBJ1-5, the complete variable domain is DTGVSQNPRHKITKRGQNVTFRCDPISEHNRLYWYRQTLGQGPEFLTYFQNEAQLEKSRLLSDRFSAERPKGSFSTLEIQRTEQGDSAMYLCASSLDREFAPQHFGDGTRLSIL.

Here the CDR3 reads CASSATGLGYGYTF. In DNA form, the CDR3 reads TGTGCCAGCAGTGCGACAGGGTTGGGCTATGGCTACACCTTC. The chain uses TRBV27 and TRBJ1-2; 7 bases are a match to TRBD1. This CDR3 spans 14 amino acids. Trimming at V came to 5 bases and at J to 4 bases, leaving 7 bases not matched to a gene. Looked up from germline, CDR1 is MNHEY and CDR2 is SMNVEV (reference sequence).

This rearrangement joins TRBV6-1 to TRBJ2-7, with a tentative D call TRBD1 (6 bases). The germline CDR1 and CDR2 sequences are MNHNS and SASEGT. CDR3 size: 14 residues. V lost 0 bases and J 3 bases, leaving 9 bases between the germline ends. CDR3 amino acids: CASSEAQGFYEQYF. The DNA for the CDR3 is TGTGCCAGCAGTGAAGCGCAGGGGTTCTACGAGCAGTACTTC.

The chain employs TRBV7-9 and TRBJ1-3; D uncertain. The CDR3 has 14 residues. Trimming left V 1 base short and J 9 bases short, with 13 bases between. The germline V gene encodes CDR1 SEHNR and CDR2 FQNEAQ (reference sequence). CDR3 bases: TGTGCCAGCAGCTTAGGAGTACAAGGAGGCACCATATATTTT. It specifies CASSLGVQGGTIYF.

V is TRBV7-8 and J is TRBJ2-6; 12 positions match TRBD1. The CDR3 loop spans 20 amino acids. In germline, CDR1 is SGHVS, CDR2 FQNEAQ. J was trimmed by 3 bases and V by 5 bases; bases with no gene match: 14. CDR3 in amino acids: CASSPKRGQGAGSGANVLTF. The CDR3 DNA reads as TGTGCCAGCAGCCCCAAGAGGGGACAGGGGGCAGGAAGTGGGGCCAACGTCCTGACTTTC. Using reference TRBV7-8 and TRBJ2-6 for the parts outside the CDR3, the full variable domain is GAGVSQSPRYKVAKRGQDVALRCDPISGHVSLFWYQQALGQGPEFLTYFQNEAQLDKSGLPSDRFFAERPEGSVSTLKIQRTQQEDSAVYLCASSPKRGQGAGSGANVLTFGAGSRLTVL.

This clone was seen a few times. The gene calls are TRBV5-4 and TRBJ1-2, with D uncertain. CDR1 is SGHNT and CDR2 is YYREEE in the germline V gene (reference sequence). This CDR3 comprises 13 residues. The V gene lost 0 bases and the J gene lost 8 bases, with 11 bases spanning the gap. The CDR3 region has the DNA TGTGCCAGCAGCTTGGCCGACCTCGGGGGCTACACCTTC. Encoded protein: CASSLADLGGYTF.

V gene TRBV6-1 combines with J gene TRBJ1-2, with D unresolved. There are 14 residues in the CDR3. V was trimmed by 3 bases and J by 3 bases, leaving 11 bases between them. CDR1 is MNHNS, CDR2 SASEGT, per germline. Written as DNA, the CDR3 is TGTGCCAGCAGTGAGGCAGGAGGCTACTATGGCTACACCTTC. Its protein product is CASSEAGGYYGYTF.

This chain links TRBV5-1 with TRBJ2-3, with unresolved D. Germline V gene lookup returns CDR1 SGHRS and CDR2 YFSETQ. This CDR3 spans 15 amino acids. The V end was cut by 1 base, the J end by 5 bases, with 14 bases between. CDR3 bases: TGCGCCAGCAGCTTGTCCTTGGCCCCAGGAGATACGCAGTATTTT. The encoded protein is CASSLSLAPGDTQYF.

The CDR3 DNA follows: TGTGCCAGCAGTTCCCCGACAGGGGGTAAAGAGACCCAGTACTTC. Translated: CASSSPTGGKETQYF. The gene calls are TRBV28 and TRBJ2-5; 9 nucleotides line up with TRBD1. The CDR3 is 15 amino acids. Germline loops: CDR1 MDHEN, CDR2 SYDVKM. V trimming: 4 bases; J trimming: 3 bases; junction bases outside the gene matches: 6.

This chain joins TRBV30 and TRBJ2-5; 7 bases match TRBD1. This CDR3 is built from 13 residues. The germline CDR1 and CDR2 sequences are GTSNPN and SVGIG (reference sequence). Trimming cost V 5 bases and J 2 bases; bases outside gene matches: 5. The CDR3 spells CAWATGVQETQYF. The CDR3 region has the DNA TGTGCCTGGGCTACAGGGGTACAAGAGACCCAGTACTTC.

The count of this clone is one. V gene TRBV30 combines with J gene TRBJ1-2, with D uncertain. The CDR3 loop spans 12 amino acids. The germline V and J ends were trimmed by 2 bases and 3 bases, with 7 bases remaining between them. Germline CDR1 GTSNPN, CDR2 SVGIG (reference sequence). CDR3 sequence (DNA): TGTGCCTGGAGTCGGGAGTACTATGGCTACACCTTC. Translated: CAWSREYYGYTF.

This clone is a singleton in its sample. The chain has TRBV11-2 and TRBJ2-5, with TRBD2 identical over 9 bases. CDR3 size: 16 residues. V was clipped by 1 base and J by 5 bases; unmatched bases: 8. Germline CDR1 and CDR2: SGHAT and FQNNGV. The CDR3 DNA reads as TGTGCCAGCAGCTTAGTATTAGCGGGAGCTCGGGAGACCCAGTACTTC. Amino acid sequence: CASSLVLAGARETQYF.

The rearrangement joins TRBV7-9 to TRBJ2-2; the D gene is possibly TRBD1 (6 bases). The length of the CDR3 is 15 residues. V shed 6 bases and J shed 4 bases, with 15 bases lying between them. CDR1 is SEHNR, CDR2 FQNEAQ, per germline (reference sequence). CDR3 DNA: TGTGCCAGCAGGGCACAGGGAACTGTCACCGGGGAGCTGTTTTTT. This sequence encodes CASRAQGTVTGELFF. Complete variable domain (other parts from reference TRBV7-9 and TRBJ2-2): DTGVSQNPRHKITKRGQNVTFRCDPISEHNRLYWYRQTLGQGPEFLTYFQNEAQLEKSRLLSDRFSAERPKGSFSTLEIQRTEQGDSAMYLCASRAQGTVTGELFFGEGSRLTVL.

CDR3 in amino acids: CASSLVSGQGNEKLFF. CDR3 in DNA: TGTGCCAGCAGCTTAGTCTCCGGACAGGGAAATGAAAAACTGTTTTTT. V usage is TRBV7-8 and J usage is TRBJ1-4; 8 bases map to TRBD1. Germline CDR1 and CDR2: SGHVS and FQNEAQ. The CDR3 loop spans 16 amino acids. After removal of 1 base from V and 5 bases from J, the junction contained 6 bases not matched to a gene.

The V and J genes are TRBV27 and TRBJ2-1; TRBD2 aligns across 10 bases. The CDR3 extends over 16 amino acids. Germline CDR1 MNHEY, CDR2 SMNVEV (reference sequence). The V gene end was trimmed by 5 bases and the J gene end by 2 bases; junction bases not matched to a gene: 6. The CDR3 loop is CASSITSGATYNEQFF. The DNA of the CDR3 is TGTGCCAGCAGTATAACTAGCGGGGCTACCTACAATGAGCAGTTCTTC.